This TCR beta chain is from a study of a mutant IDH1 vaccine in newly diagnosed glioma. Study-level information: The sex distribution of treated patients was 62.5% male and around 40% female, with a mean age of around 40 years.

The protocol was immunoSEQ multiplex PCR, while the TCRdb copy is restricted to in-frame clones and leaves out a portion. Seen here are tens of thousands of clones, 74% observed once, and the top ten hold roughly 5%. CDR3 length: 16 residues. V gave up 3 bases and J gave up 2 bases; unmatched junction bases: 11. Germline CDR1 reads GTSNPN; CDR2 reads SVGIG (reference sequence). Study-level findings and limits: A vaccine-induced immune response developed in around 94% of the patients.

Time point of the sample: week 35, safety follow-up. A single vaccine dose contained 300 ug of mutant IDH1 20-mer peptide, and topical imiquimod was used with it. Patients were given eight vaccinations, scheduled in weeks 1, 3, 5, 7, 11, 15, 19 and 23. New IDH1-mutant, ATRX-lost WHO grade 3 or 4 astrocytomas occurred in donors. In regard to this clone: The antigen is unknown.

The specimen was PBMCs, collected from a glioma patient whose treatment included an IDH1 peptide vaccine. This sequence joins TRBV30 and TRBJ2-3, with 7 bases fitting TRBD1. The sequence derives from a man in his fifties or sixties with glioma. For the CDR3, the DNA is TGTGCCTGGAGCCTCCATCGAGGGGGCAACACAGATACGCAGTATTTT. Translation gives CAWSLHRGGNTDTQYF.